The sequence of this T cell receptor (beta chain) was determined in a study of PD-1 blockade in classical Hodgkin lymphoma. About the research overall: Each patient was given nivolumab 3 mg/kg through a vein every 2 weeks.

The method was immunoSEQ multiplex PCR; TCRdb's version includes in-frame clones alone and lacks a portion of them. The data contain about 26,000 clones, 67% of them singletons. Trimming took 0 bases from V and 2 from J; bases not matched to a gene: 5. Germline CDR1 is SGHDN and CDR2 is FVKESK. CDR3 length: 16 amino acids. With no exception, relapse followed autologous stem cell transplantation in all patients, and brentuximab vedotin exposure varied. This clone is termed medium-sized. What it recognizes is unknown. Findings and caveats of the study: What caused the repertoire differences, perhaps disease activity or prior therapy, remains undefined.

Sequenced here: peripheral blood mononuclear cells (PBMCs), sampled before the second cycle of nivolumab. This sequence originates from a human donor with classical Hodgkin lymphoma. The rearrangement links TRBV14 to TRBJ1-1, with 8 positions matching TRBD1. Here the CDR3 DNA reads TGTGCCAGCAGCCAAGATGGGACAGGTGCTAACACTGAAGCTTTCTTT. It yields the protein CASSQDGTGANTEAFF.